This T cell receptor (beta chain) comes out of a study of CD8 T cells in Susac syndrome. High-throughput TCR beta sequencing covered peripheral CD8+ and CD4+ T cells. Healthy donors constituted the control group, matched for age and sex. TEMRA cells were FACS-enriched, while CD8+ and CD4+ T cells were negatively isolated. Between the trimmed V and J ends, which lost 5 bases and 5 bases, there was a span of 21 bases. Germline CDR1 reads SGHDN; CDR2 reads FVKESK. This CDR3 is built from 16 residues. Roughly 0.45 to 1 ug RNA was reverse transcribed with random hexamers. Amplification of TCR beta CDR3 by immunoSEQ multiplex PCR spanned 54 Vbeta and 13 Jbeta. Via MiXCR, TCRdb re-called the immunoSEQ multiplex PCR reads, giving one row per CDR3 protein. The table includes some 190,000 distinct CDR3 sequences, approximately 94% detected once.

Source material: CD4+ T cells from PBMCs. This chain joins TRBV14 and TRBJ2-5; a weak D match, TRBD2 (5 bases). This sequence originates from a human donor in good health. CDR3 bases: TGTGCCAGCAGCACCTCCCTCCGAGCGGCGCGGGAGACCCAGTACTTC. Translation gives CASSTSLRAARETQYF.